This T cell receptor (beta chain) is drawn from a study of blood T cell repertoires in COVID-19. About the research overall: The origin of the acute and convalescent COVID-19 samples was the United States, Italy and Spain. From T cells, B-cell-depleted T cells, or PBMCs came the material, which was cDNA or gDNA.

The CDR3 covers 16 residues. Germline CDR1 is MDHEN and CDR2 is SYDVKM. V shed 4 bases and J 3 bases; nucleotides not matched to a gene: 9. Methods used by the authors: By means of reference gene primer amplification, nucleated cell counts were estimated. Method: immunoSEQ multiplex PCR; TCRdb's copy keeps in-frame clones and lacks some. V and J calls and clone size are copied from that table; D and trimming were computed from the DNA. The data contain fewer than 40,000 clones, around four fifths of them seen just once; the ten biggest clones take up around 15%. This TCR was recovered from a human donor in a cohort sampled during active COVID-19. The sample was peripheral blood. J is TRBJ1-2 and V is TRBV28; 9 bases fit TRBD1. The CDR3 spells CASSSTTRTGDYGYTF. The CDR3 DNA reads as TGTGCCAGCAGTTCCACGACTCGGACAGGGGACTATGGCTACACCTTC.